The TCR beta chain described here comes from a study of tumor-infiltrating lymphocytes in glioblastoma multiforme. Three nested ARM-PCR rounds with V-beta and C-beta primers built TCRB libraries. These TCRB libraries lack any described unique molecular identifiers. TCRdb processed the multiplex PCR reads anew with MiXCR; each CDR3 protein has one entry. Altogether some 10,000 distinct CDR3 sequences are present, less than 75% being singletons, with the ten largest covering 25% to 35%. There are many counts of this clonotype. Trimming stripped 1 base from V and 2 bases from J, with 9 bases between. In germline, CDR1 is SEHNR, CDR2 FQNEAQ (reference sequence). CDR3 length equals 14 residues.

The TCR originated in a male donor with glioblastoma. The rearrangement links TRBV7-9 to TRBJ2-7; D is perhaps TRBD2 (7 bases). The material sequenced was brain tumor tissue. CDR3 in amino acids: CASSLEGGAYEQYF. The CDR3, as DNA: TGTGCCAGCAGCTTAGAGGGGGGGGCCTACGAGCAGTACTTC.